Below, 29 T cell receptor beta chains from the same sample are listed, as sequenced in a study of control samples from healthy donors and cancer patients. Here immunoSEQ multiplex PCR was the method, and the copy in TCRdb shows in-frame clones only, minus some. The data show about 100,000 clones, around nine tenths seen once. Sequencing was done on a sample of blood. These receptor sequences come from a man aged 25 to 40 in good health.

The rearrangement uses TRBV29-1 and TRBJ1-1; D unresolved. The CDR3 is 13 residues long. Trimming left V 7 bases short and J 1 base short, with 13 bases between. Germline V gene lookup returns CDR1 SQVTM and CDR2 ANQGSEA. For the CDR3, the DNA is TGCAGCGCCCGCCGGGAAGCGAACACTGAAGCTTTCTTT. This translates into CSARREANTEAFF.

The rearrangement links TRBV30 to TRBJ2-7; 12 bases match TRBD1. The CDR3 loop spans 15 amino acids. Trimming took 2 bases from V and 4 from J; bases not matched to a gene: 6. CDR1 and CDR2 (germline): GTSNPN, SVGIG (reference sequence). The CDR3 protein is CAWSSWDRGLYEQYF. In DNA form, the CDR3 reads TGTGCCTGGAGTAGCTGGGACAGGGGGCTATACGAGCAGTACTTC.

V gene TRBV6-5 combines with J gene TRBJ1-3, with 7 bases fitting TRBD1. The CDR3 runs to 14 residues. Looked up from germline, CDR1 is MNHEY and CDR2 is SVGAGI. V lost 8 bases, J lost 9 bases, and 13 bases stayed unmatched. CDR3 sequence: CASRPDRAGGTIYF. The CDR3 DNA follows: TGTGCCAGCCGTCCCGACAGGGCCGGGGGCACCATATATTTT.

This clone was seen just once. The chain is built from TRBV29-1 and TRBJ2-3; 7 nucleotides match TRBD1. Germline V gives CDR1 SQVTM, CDR2 ANQGSEA. V lost 6 bases and J lost 0; bases outside the gene matches: 6. This CDR3 has 14 residues. CDR3: CSVHGQVSTDTQYF. In DNA, the CDR3 is TGCAGCGTGCATGGACAGGTTAGCACAGATACGCAGTATTTT.

This clone has more than one count but fewer than ten. The V call is TRBV9, the J call TRBJ1-6, with 7 bases aligning to TRBD1. The germline CDR1 and CDR2 sequences are SGDLS and YYNGEE. The CDR3 consists of 13 residues. J gave up 7 bases and V 3 bases, and 1 base lay outside the gene matches. This CDR3 is CASSATGNSPLHF. The DNA of the CDR3 is TGTGCCAGCAGCGCGACAGGGAATTCACCCCTCCACTTT.

The rearrangement links TRBV19 to TRBJ1-1, with D hard to call. V shed 7 bases and J shed 3 bases, with 18 bases lying between them. Germline-derived CDR1 and CDR2 are LNHDA and SQIVND (reference sequence). The CDR3 contains 15 residues. The CDR3 DNA sequence: TGTGCCAGTAATTCTTTTAAGGGCGGAGACACTGAAGCTTTCTTT. This encodes CASNSFKGGDTEAFF.

At least ten counts were recorded for this clone. V gene TRBV5-4 combines with J gene TRBJ1-2; TRBD1 matches at 7 bases. V trimming: 4 bases; J trimming: 4 bases; junction bases outside the gene matches: 10. The CDR3 loop spans 15 amino acids. From germline, CDR1 is SGHNT and CDR2 YYREEE (reference sequence). The CDR3 is CASSPRETGLYGYTF. The CDR3 nucleotides are TGTGCCAGCAGCCCCCGAGAGACAGGGCTCTATGGCTACACCTTC.

The rearrangement joins TRBV6-5 to TRBJ1-4; 9 bases are a match to TRBD1. J lost 5 bases, V lost 6 bases, and 4 bases had no gene match. In germline, CDR1 is MNHEY, CDR2 SVGAGI. This CDR3 region has 14 residues. The DNA for the CDR3 is TGTGCCAGCAGACCCGGGACAGGGAATGAAAAACTGTTTTTT. Translated: CASRPGTGNEKLFF.

V and J are TRBV30 and TRBJ1-2, with 7 nucleotides matching TRBD1. CDR1 is GTSNPN, CDR2 SVGIG, per germline (reference sequence). The CDR3 sequence is 17 residues long. V shed 0 bases, J shed 8 bases, and the junction held 18 bases outside the gene matches. The CDR3 region has the DNA TGTGCCTGGAGTGTACTGGGGAGGGGGCAAGATCTGTGGGGCTACACCTTC. This gives the protein CAWSVLGRGQDLWGYTF.

This chain joins TRBV18 and TRBJ1-1; 7 positions agree with TRBD1. The J segment lost 1 base and the V segment lost 3 bases, leaving 2 bases of the junction unmatched. The length of the CDR3 is 14 residues. Looked up from germline, CDR1 is KGHSH and CDR2 is LQKENI. The CDR3 DNA reads as TGTGCCAGCTCACCCGGGACAGCGAACACTGAAGCTTTCTTT. This codes for CASSPGTANTEAFF.

This clone was seen only a few times. The rearrangement links TRBV9 to TRBJ2-1, with 10 nucleotides matching TRBD2. CDR3 length: 20 amino acids. Germline trimming cut 0 bases from V and 7 bases from J; bases unmatched to any gene: 19. CDR1 and CDR2 (germline): SGDLS, YYNGEE. The chain's CDR3 is CASSVGFPSGSGGLHNEQFF. As DNA, the CDR3 is TGTGCCAGCAGCGTAGGGTTTCCTAGCGGGAGTGGGGGGTTACATAATGAGCAGTTCTTC. Supplemented by reference TRBV9 and TRBJ2-1, the full variable domain reads DSGVTQTPKHLITATGQRVTLRCSPRSGDLSVYWYQQSLDQGLQFLIQYYNGEERAKGNILERFSAQQFPDLHSELNLSSLELGDSALYFCASSVGFPSGSGGLHNEQFFGPGTRLTVL.

The chain has TRBV5-5 and TRBJ1-6; TRBD1 matches at 9 bases. This CDR3 region has 14 residues. The V gene's germline CDR1 is SGHKS and CDR2 YYEKEE (reference sequence). V gave up 1 base and J gave up 8 bases; unmatched junction bases: 1. CDR3 protein: CASSLTGGYSPLHF. DNA for the CDR3: TGTGCCAGCAGCTTGACAGGGGGCTATTCACCCCTCCACTTT.

The V gene is TRBV5-6, the J gene TRBJ1-1; no clear D gene. Germline V gene data show CDR1 as SGHDT and CDR2 as YYEEEE. V shed 7 bases and J shed 3 bases, with 13 bases lying between them. The CDR3 has 13 amino acids. In DNA, the CDR3 is TGTGCCAGCGGAGCTCGAGGGTACACTGAAGCTTTCTTT. Protein product: CASGARGYTEAFF.

A single count supports this clone. This chain links TRBV6-5 with TRBJ2-1; possible D gene TRBD2, 5 bases. The germline V and J ends were trimmed by 0 bases and 8 bases, with 14 bases remaining between them. Per the germline V gene, CDR1 is MNHEY and CDR2 is SVGAGI. CDR3 size: 15 residues. CDR3 sequence (DNA): TGTGCCAGCAGTTACTCGGCTAGAGGGAGTGATGAGCAGTTCTTC. Encoded protein: CASSYSARGSDEQFF.

The sample holds a few counts of this clone. The CDR3 DNA is TGTGCCAGCAGTTACTCAGCCAGGGCCCTAAACTATGGCTACACCTTC. It is translated as CASSYSARALNYGYTF. J is TRBJ1-2 and V is TRBV6-5; maybe TRBD1 (5 bases). The CDR3 is 16 residues long. Deletions cut 0 bases from V and 2 bases from J, with 13 bases between. Germline CDR1 MNHEY, CDR2 SVGAGI.

The rearrangement joins TRBV28 to TRBJ1-2; D perhaps matches TRBD1 (5 bases). The V end lost 6 bases, the J end lost 8 bases, and 16 bases lay between the germline ends. This CDR3 comprises 13 residues. Germline loops: CDR1 MDHEN, CDR2 SYDVKM. CDR3 residues: CASRSGPGGGYTF. The DNA for the CDR3 is TGTGCCAGCAGATCCGGACCCGGGGGGGGCTACACCTTC.

The J gene is TRBJ2-2, the V gene TRBV7-3; D uncertain. Trimming cost V 5 bases and J 2 bases, with 9 bases left between them. The CDR3 loop spans 14 amino acids. CDR1 and CDR2 from the germline V gene are SGHTA and FQGTGA. The CDR3 nucleotides read TGTGCCAGCAGCGTCGGGTCAAACACCGGGGAGCTGTTTTTT. This gives the protein CASSVGSNTGELFF.

The chain couples TRBV24-1 to TRBJ1-5; D unclear. V gave up 0 bases and J gave up 0 bases, with 11 bases separating them. The germline V gene encodes CDR1 KGHDR and CDR2 SFDVKD. The CDR3 spans 17 residues. The DNA of the CDR3 is TGTGCCACCAGTGATTTGCCCAAAGCTTATAGCAATCAGCCCCAGCATTTT. As protein: CATSDLPKAYSNQPQHF.

V gene TRBV30 combines with J gene TRBJ1-4; maybe TRBD1 (5 bases). The CDR3 covers 14 residues. The ends were cut back, 3 bases at V and 4 bases at J, with 12 bases in the middle. Germline V CDR1 and CDR2: GTSNPN, SVGIG (reference sequence). CDR3 amino acids: CAWRWGPLNEKLFF. Here the CDR3 DNA reads TGTGCCTGGAGATGGGGACCGCTTAATGAAAAACTGTTTTTT. Full variable domain (missing parts from reference TRBV30 and TRBJ1-4): SQTIHQWPATLVQPVGSPLSLECTVEGTSNPNLYWYRQAAGRGLQLLFYSVGIGQISSEVPQNLSASRPQDRQFILSSKKLLLSDSGFYLCAWRWGPLNEKLFFGSGTQLSVL.

The chain is built from TRBV4-1 and TRBJ1-2; 8 nucleotides align to TRBD1. Germline CDR1 and CDR2: MGHRA and YSYEKL. This CDR3 is built from 17 residues. Trimming took 1 base from V and 6 from J; bases not matched to a gene: 13. The CDR3 bases are TGCGCCAGCAGCCAAGCCCTTCGGACAGGGAGTTTGGATGGCTACACCTTC. It codes for CASSQALRTGSLDGYTF.

J is TRBJ1-4 and V is TRBV30; unclear D gene. The germline V gene has CDR1 GTSNPN and CDR2 SVGIG (reference sequence). The CDR3 consists of 10 residues. V gave up 3 bases and J gave up 8 bases, with 4 bases separating them. The CDR3 DNA reads as TGTGCCTGGAGGAGAGAAAAACTGTTTTTT. It specifies CAWRREKLFF.

CDR3 loop: CASSYEYEQYF. In DNA, the CDR3 is TGTGCCAGCAGCTACGAATATGAGCAGTACTTC. This chain connects TRBV5-4 to TRBJ2-7; D is unclear. CDR3 length equals 11 residues. Trimming pared 3 bases from V and 7 bases from J, leaving 8 bases between. CDR1 and CDR2 from the germline V gene are SGHNT and YYREEE (reference sequence).

V is TRBV5-6 and J is TRBJ2-7; 7 positions match TRBD2. Germline V gives CDR1 SGHDT, CDR2 YYEEEE. With V trimmed by 2 bases and J by 3 bases, 5 bases remained unmatched. This CDR3 has 14 amino acids. The chain's CDR3 is CASSFKLAYYEQYF. The CDR3 DNA is TGTGCCAGCAGCTTTAAACTAGCGTACTACGAGCAGTACTTC.

This clone has a single count. The chain employs TRBV11-2 and TRBJ1-2; D might be TRBD1 (5 bases). CDR3 size: 13 residues. V was pared by 2 bases and J by 8 bases, with 12 bases between. Germline CDR1 is SGHAT and CDR2 is FQNNGV. The CDR3 loop is CASSLQGFGGYTF. CDR3 bases: TGTGCCAGCAGCTTACAGGGTTTTGGGGGCTACACCTTC.

This clone was picked up one time. The J gene is TRBJ2-4, the V gene TRBV7-9; the match to TRBD2 covers 10 bases. The CDR3 runs 16 residues. V lost 4 bases and J lost 2; bases outside the gene matches: 5. Per the germline V gene, CDR1 is SEHNR and CDR2 is FQNEAQ (reference sequence). The CDR3 nucleotides read TGTGCCAGCAGCTCCCAGCGGGGGGGCACCAAAAACATTCAGTACTTC. Protein sequence: CASSSQRGGTKNIQYF.

The V call is TRBV5-1, the J call TRBJ2-7; D unresolved. Trimming shortened V by 4 bases and J by 6 bases, and 20 bases separated the two germline ends. The germline CDR1 and CDR2 sequences are SGHRS and YFSETQ. The CDR3 is 15 amino acids. CDR3 sequence reads: CASSPDVLSPREQYV. The CDR3 DNA follows: TGCGCCAGCAGCCCCGACGTCCTCAGTCCCCGCGAGCAGTACGTC.

The chain uses TRBV14 and TRBJ2-7, with 8 bases matching TRBD1. The CDR3 is 14 amino acids. J lost 2 bases, V lost 4 bases, and 4 bases had no gene match. Per the germline V gene, CDR1 is SGHDN and CDR2 is FVKESK. The CDR3 loop reads CASSPTGATYEQYV. The CDR3 DNA sequence: TGTGCCAGCAGCCCGACAGGGGCAACCTACGAGCAGTACGTC.

The rearrangement joins TRBV7-9 to TRBJ1-2; D call uncertain. Germline assignment: CDR1 SEHNR and CDR2 FQNEAQ (reference sequence). This CDR3 region has 11 residues. V lost 5 bases and J lost 6, with 7 bases in between. The chain's CDR3 is CASSLLDGYTF. The CDR3 bases are TGTGCCAGCAGCCTTCTCGATGGCTACACCTTC. Based on the CDR3 plus reference TRBV7-9 and TRBJ1-2, the full variable domain is DTGVSQNPRHKITKRGQNVTFRCDPISEHNRLYWYRQTLGQGPEFLTYFQNEAQLEKSRLLSDRFSAERPKGSFSTLEIQRTEQGDSAMYLCASSLLDGYTFGSGTRLTVV.

The rearrangement uses TRBV30 and TRBJ1-1, with D maybe TRBD1 (6 bases). With 7 bases removed from V and 0 bases from J, the gap between germline ends came to 15 bases. This CDR3 has 14 amino acids. The germline V gene encodes CDR1 GTSNPN and CDR2 SVGIG (reference sequence). Here the CDR3 DNA reads TGTGCCTTCAACTACAGGGTTTTGAACACTGAAGCTTTCTTT. Translating gives CAFNYRVLNTEAFF. The variable domain in full, with the rest retrieved from reference TRBV30 and TRBJ1-1, is SQTIHQWPATLVQPVGSPLSLECTVEGTSNPNLYWYRQAAGRGLQLLFYSVGIGQISSEVPQNLSASRPQDRQFILSSKKLLLSDSGFYLCAFNYRVLNTEAFFGQGTRLTVV.